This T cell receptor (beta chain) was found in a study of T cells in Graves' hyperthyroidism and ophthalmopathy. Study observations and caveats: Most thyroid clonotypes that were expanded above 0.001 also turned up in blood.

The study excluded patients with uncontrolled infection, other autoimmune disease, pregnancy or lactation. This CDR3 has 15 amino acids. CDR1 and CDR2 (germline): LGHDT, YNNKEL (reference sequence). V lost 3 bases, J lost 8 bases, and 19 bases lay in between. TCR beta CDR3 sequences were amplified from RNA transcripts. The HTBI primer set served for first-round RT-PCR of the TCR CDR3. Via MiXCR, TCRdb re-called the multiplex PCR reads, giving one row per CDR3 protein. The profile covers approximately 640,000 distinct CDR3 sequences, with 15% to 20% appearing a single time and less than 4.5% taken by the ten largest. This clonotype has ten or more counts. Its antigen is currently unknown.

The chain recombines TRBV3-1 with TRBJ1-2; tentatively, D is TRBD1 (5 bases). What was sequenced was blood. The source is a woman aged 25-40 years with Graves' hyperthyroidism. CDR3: CASSQGGWGREGYTF. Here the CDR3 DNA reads TGTGCCAGCAGCCAGGGGGGTTGGGGACGTGAAGGCTACACCTTC.